This T cell receptor (beta chain) came from a study of blood T cell repertoires in COVID-19. Study in general: Samples taken during acute and convalescent COVID-19 were collected in the United States, Italy and Spain. Nucleic acid was either cDNA or gDNA, and it came from T cells, B-cell-depleted T cells, or PBMCs.

The CDR3 contains 13 residues. V was pared by 8 bases and J by 4 bases, with 1 base of the junction left unmatched. Germline CDR1 and CDR2: SNHLY and FYNNEI. Per the authors' pipeline: Reference gene primer amplification yielded estimated nucleated cell counts. Clones were read by immunoSEQ multiplex PCR, and TCRdb kept only the in-frame ones, dropping some. V and J calls and clone size follow that table, whereas D and trimming were derived from the DNA. The table records approximately 98,000 clones, 82% of them present only once. The gene calls are TRBV2 and TRBJ2-2, with 10 bases matching TRBD2. The sequenced sample was peripheral blood. The receptor comes from a man at least 80 years old with acute or convalescent COVID-19. CDR3 bases: TGTGCCAGCCTAGCGGGAGCCACCGGGGAGCTGTTTTTT. This encodes CASLAGATGELFF.